This T cell receptor (beta chain) was sequenced for a study of blood T cell repertoires in COVID-19. About the study: The United States, Italy and Spain supplied acute and convalescent COVID-19 samples. T cells, B-cell-depleted T cells, or PBMCs supplied cDNA or gDNA.

Under the authors' procedure: It was from reference gene primer amplification that nucleated cell counts were estimated. Some clones are missing from TCRdb's copy, which holds only in-frame ones; the method was immunoSEQ multiplex PCR. V and J calls and clone size come straight from that table; D and trimming were deduced from the DNA. Of 200,000 to 250,000 clones in the sample, more than 80% were seen once. The CDR3 runs 15 residues. V lost 3 bases, J lost 5 bases, and 14 bases lay in between. Germline CDR1 and CDR2: LNHDA and SQIVND (reference sequence). The sequence was collected from a man aged 30 to 39 with COVID-19, enrolled during active disease. The sample consisted of peripheral blood. The rearrangement joins TRBV19 to TRBJ1-5, with D hard to call. The CDR3: CASSMGRVFDQPQHF. DNA for the CDR3: TGTGCCAGTAGTATGGGGAGGGTTTTTGATCAGCCCCAGCATTTT.